This T cell receptor (beta chain) was sequenced for a study of blood T cells in healthy people across ages. A note on this clonotype: The germline gene is not matched at one end of the junction; a read error may be the cause.

Germline V gene lookup returns CDR1 SGHTA and CDR2 FQGTGA. The CDR3 is made up of 13 amino acids. For the second PCR, which ran for roughly 7 to 11 cycles, a sample-barcoded 5' primer and a J-beta primer mix were used. TCRdb reprocessed the 5' RACE reads via MiXCR and lists one record per CDR3 protein. The repertoire holds 1.5 million to 2 million distinct CDR3 sequences, with 30% to 35% as singletons. The sequenced sample was blood. This clonotype originated in a woman aged 25 to 45 in good health. The V and J genes are TRBV7-3 and TRBJ2-4; D uncertain. The end of the DNA aligns better with TRBJ2-7, so the J call may be wrong. The CDR3 is CTSSPAETYEQYF. The CDR3 DNA is TGTACCAGCAGCCCCGCAGAGACCTACGAGCAGTACTTC.